This entry lists 5 T cell receptor beta chains sequenced from one sample in a study of blood T cells in healthy people across ages. Sample-barcoded 5' priming and a J-beta primer mix drove a second PCR of about 7 to 11 cycles. TCRdb reprocessed the 5' RACE reads via MiXCR and lists one record per CDR3 protein. The sample shows 850,000 to 1,000,000 distinct CDR3 sequences, about 53% of them seen only once. Sequencing was performed on blood. All receptors come from a woman aged 55 to 70 in good health.

This clonotype came up a few times. The chain joins TRBV11-2 to TRBJ2-7, with 12 bases fitting TRBD1. The germline V gene has CDR1 SGHAT and CDR2 FQNNGV. V shed 1 base, J shed 8 bases, and the junction held 9 bases outside the gene matches. The CDR3 spans 16 residues. The DNA of the CDR3 is TGTGCCAGCAGCTTAGTGAGGGGACAGGGGGCGTTCAAGCAGTACTTC. Translating gives CASSLVRGQGAFKQYF.

This clonotype has more than one count but fewer than ten. This rearrangement joins TRBV7-9 to TRBJ2-7, with 9 bases lining up with TRBD1. Germline V gene lookup returns CDR1 SEHNR and CDR2 FQNEAQ (reference sequence). The ends lost 7 bases at V and 5 bases at J; junction bases unmatched: 12. CDR3 length: 15 amino acids. The CDR3 here is CASNTRGQGGHEQYF. For the CDR3, the DNA is TGTGCCAGCAATACCCGGGGACAGGGAGGCCACGAGCAGTACTTC. The whole variable domain, filled in from reference TRBV7-9 and TRBJ2-7, reads DTGVSQNPRHKITKRGQNVTFRCDPISEHNRLYWYRQTLGQGPEFLTYFQNEAQLEKSRLLSDRFSAERPKGSFSTLEIQRTEQGDSAMYLCASNTRGQGGHEQYFGPGTRLTVT.

The V call is TRBV20-1, the J call TRBJ2-1; no definite D call. This CDR3 comprises 12 residues. Trimming stripped 4 bases from V and 12 bases from J, with 16 bases between. CDR1 and CDR2 from the germline V gene are DFQATT and SNEGSKA (reference sequence). The CDR3 region has the DNA TGCAGTGCTATTGTCCGTAAGCTTCCGCAGTTCTTC. This encodes CSAIVRKLPQFF.

Remarks on this clonotype: This may stem from a read error, because a much larger clone lies one nucleotide away. This chain links TRBV29-1 with TRBJ2-7, with TRBD1 identical over 7 bases. This CDR3 has 12 amino acids. CDR1 and CDR2 from the germline V gene are SQVTM and ANQGSEA. The CDR3 sequence is CGYRDSYYEQYF. The CDR3 DNA sequence: TGCGGCTACCGGGACAGCTACTACGAGCAGTACTTC.

The CDR3 sequence is CASSQKLLAGGRQTQYF. The CDR3 bases are TGTGCCAGCAGCCAAAAACTACTAGCGGGAGGGAGGCAGACCCAGTACTTC. The chain uses TRBV3-1 and TRBJ2-5; 13 bases match TRBD2. Germline trimming cut 2 bases from V and 6 bases from J; bases unmatched to any gene: 9. This CDR3 contains 17 residues. Germline V gene lookup returns CDR1 LGHDT and CDR2 YNNKEL (reference sequence).